The source of this TCR beta chain is a study of response to subunit inactivated influenza vaccine (dated by TCRdb to 2017 to 2018). Notes on the research overall: The study used deep quantitative T cell receptor repertoire profiling to track responses to a trivalent subunit inactivated influenza vaccine. Summary of the overall study and its limitations: It was suggested by the authors that each seasonal influenza vaccination may recruit only a limited number of new T cells.

As to this clonotype: Its antigen is currently not known. The record has no base qualities; no much larger clone is one base away.

The library came from RT-PCR. Data came from an Illumina HiSeq 2500. TCRdb trimmed the raw reads at Q25, called clones with MiXCR and kept productive beta chains. Each record represents a unique CDR3 protein, reported with the most common genes and DNA among its rows. The sample profile shows about 540,000 distinct CDR3 sequences; 20% to 25% of them were found once. Jointly, the top ten make up 2.5% to 3% of the sample. The CDR3 measures 16 amino acids from cysteine to phenylalanine. The sequence is cut down to CDR3 DNA, 48 bases in frame from base 1. Looking up the germline V gene yields CDR1 SGHNT and CDR2 YENEEA. Germline trimming: 5 bases from V, 2 bases from J; junction bases outside gene matches: 4. The sample also formed part of further work on T cells expressing NK-cell markers. From the second report: 5'RACE template switching, by which a universal primer site and unique molecular identifiers were added, was used to make TCR beta cDNA libraries. TCR beta-chain repertoires were profiled in sorted CD3+CD56+NKG2C+, CD3+CD56+NKG2C- and CD3+CD56-NKG2C+ T-cell subsets from several donors. Seven of the eight sequenced donors were HCMV-seropositive and one was HCMV-seronegative. In several experiments an anti-gammadeltaTCR antibody was added to restrict sorting to alphabetaTCR-expressing T cells. In several donors, the dominant CD3+CD56+NKG2C+ clonotypes were found to rank among the top 10 CD8+ clonotypes and to make up about 1.0-7.5% of CD8+ T cells. Those dominant clonotypes were again the most abundant among CD3+CD56-NKG2C+ cells in several donors, at about 28.3-65%. Whether the expanded NKG2C-expressing T cell clones were specific for HCMV antigens was left unclear. All eight donors whose samples were sequenced were randomly selected healthy volunteers, three of them men and five women. HCMV-specific IgG was detected in serum with a commercial ELISA kit to determine HCMV serostatus. Peripheral blood mononuclear cells were isolated from blood by Ficoll density gradient centrifugation. Magnetic immunoseparation with Miltenyi isolation kits was used to isolate CD4+ and CD8+ T cells from PBMC. Synthesis of cDNA was primed from the TCR beta constant segment and was followed by two consecutive PCR amplification steps. The libraries were sequenced on Illumina HiSeq 2000/2500, MiSeq or NextSeq, producing 2 x 150 bp reads. MIGEC handled demultiplexing of the reads and grouping by UMI, while MiTCR was used to assemble and quantify clonotypes. To exclude erroneous sequences, only TCR cDNA sequences supported by at least two reads were retained. The tcR package was used for downstream repertoire analysis, and clonotypes were matched across fractions by CDR3 nucleotide sequence plus V segment. VDJmatch was used to annotate antigen specificity against VDJdb, with one amino acid substitution in CDR3 allowed.

The chain is encoded by TRBV11-3 joined to TRBJ2-3; 13 junctional bases match TRBD2. This clonotype originated in a middle-aged man who received an inactivated influenza vaccine. Donor details come from another sample of the same person, matched by shared clones. The input for sequencing was CD4+ T cells sorted from PBMCs, taken about 13 days after vaccination. The CDR3 in this case is CASSLGTSGTTDTQYF. The nucleotide sequence is given as TGTGCCAGCAGCCTGGGGACTAGCGGGACCACAGATACGCAGTATTTT. Supplemented by the reference TRBV11-3 and TRBJ2-3 proteins around the CDR3, the complete variable domain is EAGVVQSPRYKIIEKKQPVAFWCNPISGHNTLYWYLQNLGQGPELLIRYENEEAVDDSQLPKDRFSAERLKGVDSTLKIQPAELGDSAVYLCASSLGTSGTTDTQYFGPGTRLTVL.